The present T cell receptor (beta chain) was sequenced within a study of blood T cell repertoires in COVID-19. Profiled with immunoSEQ multiplex PCR; TCRdb holds only in-frame clones, not every one. The data contain approximately 27,000 clones, 80% to 90% of them singletons. The germline V and J ends were trimmed by 3 bases and 4 bases, with 13 bases remaining between them. The CDR3 extends over 14 amino acids. Germline CDR1 is SNHLY and CDR2 is FYNNEI. The sequencing sample was made of peripheral blood. V gene TRBV2 combines with J gene TRBJ2-7; possibly TRBD2 for D (5 bases). The TCR sequence derives from an older man with acute or convalescent COVID-19. In DNA, the CDR3 is TGTGCCAGCAGTGACCAAGGTCGGGGTTACGAGCAGTACTTC. Protein: CASSDQGRGYEQYF.